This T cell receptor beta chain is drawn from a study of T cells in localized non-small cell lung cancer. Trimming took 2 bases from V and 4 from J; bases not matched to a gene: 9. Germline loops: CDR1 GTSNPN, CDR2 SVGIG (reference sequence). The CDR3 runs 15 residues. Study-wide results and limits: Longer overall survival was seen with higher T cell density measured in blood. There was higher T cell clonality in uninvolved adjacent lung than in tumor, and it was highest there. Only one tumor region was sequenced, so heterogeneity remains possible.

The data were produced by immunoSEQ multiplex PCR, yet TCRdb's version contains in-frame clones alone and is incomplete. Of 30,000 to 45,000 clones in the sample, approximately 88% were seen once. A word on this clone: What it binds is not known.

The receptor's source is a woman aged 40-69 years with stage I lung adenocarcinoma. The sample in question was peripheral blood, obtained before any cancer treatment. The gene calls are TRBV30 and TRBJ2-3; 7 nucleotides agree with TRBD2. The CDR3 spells CAWSIGGSTPDTQYF. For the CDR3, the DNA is TGTGCCTGGAGTATCGGGGGGAGCACCCCAGATACGCAGTATTTT. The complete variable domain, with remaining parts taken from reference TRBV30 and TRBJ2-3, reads SQTIHQWPATLVQPVGSPLSLECTVEGTSNPNLYWYRQAAGRGLQLLFYSVGIGQISSEVPQNLSASRPQDRQFILSSKKLLLSDSGFYLCAWSIGGSTPDTQYFGPGTRLTVL.